Below, 24 T cell receptor beta chains from the same sample are listed, as sequenced in a study of a mutant IDH1 vaccine in newly diagnosed glioma. The time point here: week 5, during vaccination. Every single dose of the vaccine, 300 ug of mutant IDH1 20-mer peptide, came with topical imiquimod. Repertoires were generated with immunoSEQ multiplex PCR, while TCRdb's copy carries only in-frame clones and drops some. The sample comprises roughly 30,000 clones, 80% to 90% of which are singletons, and 20% rests with the top ten. No cognate antigen is known for these TCRs. Here the sequenced sample was PBMCs, taken from a glioma patient whose treatment included an IDH1 peptide vaccine. The receptors were gathered from a man younger than 35 with glioma.

V usage is TRBV7-2 and J usage is TRBJ2-3, with 8 bases lining up with TRBD2. The germline CDR1 and CDR2 sequences are SGHTA and FQGNSA. V was clipped by 2 bases and J by 2 bases; unmatched bases: 3. The CDR3 runs 15 residues. CDR3 sequence (DNA): TGTGCCAGCAGCTTACAAGCGGGGGACACAGATACGCAGTATTTT. This translates into CASSLQAGDTDTQYF.

The chain has TRBV5-6 and TRBJ1-1; 7 bases line up with TRBD1. V lost 5 bases, J lost 6 bases, and 10 bases stayed unmatched. Germline CDR1 reads SGHDT; CDR2 reads YYEEEE. The CDR3 runs 14 residues. CDR3 nucleotide sequence: TGTGCCAGCAGTACCAGACAGGGTGTCTCTGAAGCTTTCTTT. Protein: CASSTRQGVSEAFF.

V and J are TRBV7-2 and TRBJ1-3; D not resolved. V lost 8 bases to trimming and J lost 3 bases, with 11 bases between them. This CDR3 spans 13 amino acids. CDR1 is SGHTA and CDR2 is FQGNSA in the germline V gene. The CDR3 reads CASLAYNGNTIYF. The CDR3 nucleotides are TGTGCCAGCCTAGCTTACAATGGAAACACCATATATTTT.

The rearrangement joins TRBV19 to TRBJ1-1; possible D gene TRBD1, 5 bases. V was pared by 3 bases and J by 7 bases, with 9 bases between. The CDR3 has 12 residues. The germline CDR1 and CDR2 sequences are LNHDA and SQIVND (reference sequence). CDR3 sequence: CASSIGGIEAFF. CDR3 bases: TGTGCCAGTAGTATTGGGGGGATTGAAGCTTTCTTT.

This sequence joins TRBV6-6 and TRBJ2-2; D is possibly TRBD1 (5 bases). V lost 6 bases to trimming and J lost 2 bases, with 16 bases between them. The CDR3 is 16 residues long. Per germline, CDR1 MNHNY and CDR2 SVGAGI (reference sequence). The CDR3 spells CASRETVGLNTGELFF. The CDR3 DNA follows: TGTGCCAGCAGGGAGACAGTGGGGCTAAACACCGGGGAGCTGTTTTTT.

The chain couples TRBV30 to TRBJ1-2; maybe TRBD1 (5 bases). The V and J ends lost 3 bases and 4 bases respectively, with 12 bases between them. This CDR3 comprises 13 residues. Looked up from germline, CDR1 is GTSNPN and CDR2 is SVGIG (reference sequence). The CDR3 protein is CAWRGERTYGYTF. The CDR3 DNA is TGTGCCTGGAGGGGGGAAAGGACCTATGGCTACACCTTC.

V usage is TRBV6-1 and J usage is TRBJ2-7; D gene uncertain. The CDR3 sequence is 12 residues long. V was cut by 1 base and J by 6 bases, with 7 bases left in between. Germline-derived CDR1 and CDR2 are MNHNS and SASEGT. CDR3 in amino acids: CASSEGLSEQYF. CDR3 sequence (DNA): TGTGCCAGCAGTGAAGGGCTCTCCGAGCAGTACTTC.

This chain links TRBV10-3 with TRBJ1-6; 7 bases are a match to TRBD1. The CDR3 sequence is 15 residues long. Germline CDR1 reads ENHRY; CDR2 reads SYGVKD. Trimming removed 6 bases from V and 5 bases from J; junction bases left unmatched: 7. The CDR3 bases are TGTGCCATCAGGTCCCCGACAGGGAATAATTCACCCCTCCACTTT. It yields the protein CAIRSPTGNNSPLHF.

This chain links TRBV7-3 with TRBJ2-5; 10 bases are a match to TRBD2. The CDR3 has 15 amino acids. From germline, CDR1 is SGHTA and CDR2 FQGTGA. Trimming cost V 3 bases and J 5 bases; bases outside gene matches: 6. The DNA for the CDR3 is TGTGCCAGCAGCTTGACTAGCGGGTTGGGGGAGACCCAGTACTTC. This codes for CASSLTSGLGETQYF.

The chain couples TRBV20-1 to TRBJ2-1; 8 nucleotides line up with TRBD1. The CDR3 length is 11 residues. Losses at the gene ends were 6 bases for V and 13 bases for J; bases not matched to a gene: 8. Looked up from germline, CDR1 is DFQATT and CDR2 is SNEGSKA (reference sequence). DNA of the CDR3: TGCAGTGCCCACCAGGGGGCTCATCAGTTCTTC. This translates into CSAHQGAHQFF.

The V and J genes are TRBV29-1 and TRBJ2-5; D may correspond to TRBD1 or TRBD2 (5 bases each). V was trimmed by 4 bases and J by 7 bases, leaving 10 bases between them. The CDR3 extends over 11 amino acids. The germline gives CDR1 SQVTM, CDR2 ANQGSEA. In DNA form, the CDR3 reads TGCAGCGTTGTTATTGGGGGGACCCAGTACTTC. This encodes CSVVIGGTQYF.

The chain has TRBV19 and TRBJ1-2; TRBD1 matches at 10 bases. Germline assignment: CDR1 LNHDA and CDR2 SQIVND (reference sequence). The trim removed 5 bases at V and 2 bases at J, leaving 2 bases unmatched. This CDR3 contains 14 residues. This CDR3 reads CASSSDRGNYGYTF. The CDR3 coding sequence is TGTGCCAGTAGTTCGGACAGGGGGAACTATGGCTACACCTTC.

This clone was seen a single time. The chain uses TRBV4-1 and TRBJ2-3, with 8 positions matching TRBD2. The CDR3 runs to 16 residues. Trimming at V came to 1 base and at J to 2 bases, leaving 5 bases not matched to a gene. Germline CDR1 is MGHRA and CDR2 is YSYEKL. In DNA, the CDR3 is TGCGCCAGCAGCCAAGCTTGGCGGGGGGTCACAGATACGCAGTATTTT. Translating it yields CASSQAWRGVTDTQYF.

CDR3 protein: CASSYEAGGNGNTIYF. Here the CDR3 DNA reads TGTGCCAGCAGTTACGAGGCAGGGGGTAACGGAAACACCATATATTTT. The J gene is TRBJ1-3, the V gene TRBV6-5; 7 nucleotides line up with TRBD1. Per germline, CDR1 MNHEY and CDR2 SVGAGI. The CDR3 totals 16 residues. V lost 2 bases, J lost 4 bases, and 8 bases stayed unmatched.

This rearrangement joins TRBV27 to TRBJ2-7; TRBD1 matches at 11 bases. This CDR3 is 12 amino acids long. Germline V gene sequence: CDR1 MNHEY, CDR2 SMNVEV (reference sequence). The V gene end was trimmed by 5 bases and the J gene end by 11 bases; junction bases not matched to a gene: 5. CDR3 sequence: CASSRTGGDKYF. CDR3 nucleotides: TGTGCCAGCAGTAGGACAGGGGGCGATAAGTACTTC.

This clone has just a few counts. This sequence joins TRBV6-1 and TRBJ2-6; the D is unclear. CDR3 size: 16 residues. The V end was cut by 4 bases, the J end by 2 bases, with 12 bases between. Germline V gene lookup returns CDR1 MNHNS and CDR2 SASEGT. CDR3: CASSGPFRTGANVLTF. Here the CDR3 DNA reads TGTGCCAGCAGTGGCCCATTTCGAACTGGGGCCAACGTCCTGACTTTC.

The chain couples TRBV27 to TRBJ2-7; tentative D call: TRBD2 (7 bases). Germline loops: CDR1 MNHEY, CDR2 SMNVEV (reference sequence). V lost 11 bases and J 2 bases, leaving 25 bases between the germline ends. The CDR3 contains 16 residues. The CDR3 region has the DNA TGTGCCGCTCGAGGGCCGGGGGCTAGCGGAGCCTACGAGCAGTACTTC. This sequence encodes CAARGPGASGAYEQYF.

V usage is TRBV30 and J usage is TRBJ1-4; D not certain. The germline CDR1 and CDR2 sequences are GTSNPN and SVGIG (reference sequence). The CDR3 consists of 13 residues. The V end lost 0 bases, the J end lost 8 bases, and 10 bases lay between the germline ends. Here the CDR3 DNA reads TGTGCCTGGAGTGTGTCGTCGGGAGAAAAACTGTTTTTT. This sequence encodes CAWSVSSGEKLFF.

The chain carries TRBV6-5 and TRBJ1-1, with D uncertain. V lost 2 bases and J lost 5, with 9 bases in between. This CDR3 comprises 13 residues. Germline V gene lookup returns CDR1 MNHEY and CDR2 SVGAGI. The CDR3 sequence: CASSYTRQTEAFF. DNA for the CDR3: TGTGCCAGCAGTTACACGCGACAAACTGAAGCTTTCTTT.

CDR3 sequence reads: CASSEGNSGNTIYF. As DNA, the CDR3 is TGTGCCAGCAGTGAAGGGAACTCTGGAAACACCATATATTTT. This chain joins TRBV2 and TRBJ1-3; D call uncertain. Germline CDR1 SNHLY, CDR2 FYNNEI. V lost 1 base, J lost 0 bases, and 4 bases lay in between. CDR3 length equals 14 residues.

This chain links TRBV28 with TRBJ1-5; weak D call: TRBD1 (5 bases). V was cut by 4 bases and J by 7 bases, with 11 bases left in between. The germline gives CDR1 MDHEN, CDR2 SYDVKM. The CDR3 extends over 13 amino acids. The CDR3 here is CASSSGSGQPQHF. The CDR3 DNA is TGTGCCAGCAGTTCAGGGTCCGGGCAGCCCCAGCATTTT.

J is TRBJ2-5 and V is TRBV6-6; D is unclear. Trimming stripped 9 bases from V and 5 bases from J, with 10 bases between. This CDR3 is built from 11 residues. Germline V lookup: CDR1 MNHNY, CDR2 SVGAGI (reference sequence). CDR3 in amino acids: CASGIGETQYF. The CDR3 DNA reads as TGTGCCAGTGGAATAGGGGAGACCCAGTACTTC.

The gene calls are TRBV2 and TRBJ1-2, with D possibly being TRBD1 (6 bases). Trimming removed 2 bases from V and 6 bases from J, with 13 bases in between. CDR3 length: 14 residues. Germline lookup yields CDR1 SNHLY and CDR2 FYNNEI. The CDR3 is CASSEWQGIDGYTF. The CDR3 DNA is TGTGCCAGCAGTGAATGGCAGGGGATCGATGGCTACACCTTC.

V is TRBV7-8 and J is TRBJ1-4, with 7 bases lining up with TRBD1. The CDR3 runs 15 residues. Trimming took 5 bases from V and 7 from J; bases not matched to a gene: 10. The germline CDR1 and CDR2 sequences are SGHVS and FQNEAQ. The CDR3 DNA is TGTGCCAGCAGCCCCGACAGGGTCTTTGCTGAAAAACTGTTTTTT. Its translation is CASSPDRVFAEKLFF.